This paragraph reports one T cell receptor (beta chain). CDR1 SGDLS and CDR2 YYNGEE come from the germline V gene. V trimming: 1 base; J trimming: 4 bases; junction bases outside the gene matches: 1. This CDR3 comprises 13 residues. The data were produced by immunoSEQ multiplex PCR, yet TCRdb's version contains in-frame clones alone and is incomplete. The sample consists of approximately 180,000 clones, 65% to 90% of them appearing once. The sample is drawn from a study of blood T cell repertoires in COVID-19. This TCR was recovered from a woman aged 55-70 years with acute COVID-19. This chain connects TRBV9 to TRBJ1-1, with 7 bases identical to TRBD1. The source material was PBMCs or T cells enriched from blood (not recorded which). CDR3: CASSVQGGTEAFF. The CDR3 DNA follows: TGTGCCAGCAGCGTACAGGGGGGCACTGAAGCTTTCTTT.